This section outlines one T cell receptor (beta chain) sequence together with its context. The CDR3 runs 13 residues. V was pared by 3 bases and J by 1 base, with 6 bases between. Germline-derived CDR1 and CDR2 are MNHEY and SMNVEV (reference sequence). Clones were sequenced by immunoSEQ multiplex PCR, and TCRdb holds only the in-frame ones, with some missing. The profile shows 70,000 to 90,000 clones, roughly 93% of them singletons. The sample is drawn from a study of control samples from healthy donors and cancer patients. Sequencing used blood. This chain connects TRBV27 to TRBJ1-2; D is ambiguous. This clonotype was sampled from a woman under 30 in good health. The CDR3 is CASSFYSNYGYTF. The CDR3 DNA reads TGTGCCAGCAGTTTCTACAGTAACTATGGCTACACCTTC.